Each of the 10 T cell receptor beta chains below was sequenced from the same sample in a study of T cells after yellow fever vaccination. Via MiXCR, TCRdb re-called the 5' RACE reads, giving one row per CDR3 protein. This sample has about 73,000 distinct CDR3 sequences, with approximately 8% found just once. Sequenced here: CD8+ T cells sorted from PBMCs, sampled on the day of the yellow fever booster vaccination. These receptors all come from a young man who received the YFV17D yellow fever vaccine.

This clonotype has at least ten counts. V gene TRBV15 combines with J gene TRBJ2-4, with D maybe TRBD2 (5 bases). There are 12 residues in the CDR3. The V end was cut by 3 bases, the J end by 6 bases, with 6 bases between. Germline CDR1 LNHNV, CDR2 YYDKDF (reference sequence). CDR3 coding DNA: TGTGCCACCAGCAGGAGCGGAAACATTCAGTACTTC. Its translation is CATSRSGNIQYF.

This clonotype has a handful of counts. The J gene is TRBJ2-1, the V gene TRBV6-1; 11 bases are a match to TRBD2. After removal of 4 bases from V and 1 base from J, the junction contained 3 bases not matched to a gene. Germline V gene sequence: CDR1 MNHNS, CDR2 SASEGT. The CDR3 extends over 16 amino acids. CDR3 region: CASSGIAGGSYNEQFF. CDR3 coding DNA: TGTGCCAGCAGTGGAATAGCGGGAGGGTCCTACAATGAGCAGTTCTTC.

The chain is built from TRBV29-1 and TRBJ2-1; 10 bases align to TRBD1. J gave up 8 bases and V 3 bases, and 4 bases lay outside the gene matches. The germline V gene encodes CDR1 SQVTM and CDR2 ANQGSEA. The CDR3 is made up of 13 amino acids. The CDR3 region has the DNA TGCAGCGTTGATGGGACAGGGGTTTATGAGCAGTTCTTC. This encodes CSVDGTGVYEQFF.

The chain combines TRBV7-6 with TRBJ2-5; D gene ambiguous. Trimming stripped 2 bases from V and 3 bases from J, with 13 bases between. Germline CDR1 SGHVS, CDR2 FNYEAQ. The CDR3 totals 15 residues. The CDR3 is CASSLLPTKEETQYF. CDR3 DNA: TGTGCCAGCAGCTTACTGCCGACAAAGGAAGAGACCCAGTACTTC.

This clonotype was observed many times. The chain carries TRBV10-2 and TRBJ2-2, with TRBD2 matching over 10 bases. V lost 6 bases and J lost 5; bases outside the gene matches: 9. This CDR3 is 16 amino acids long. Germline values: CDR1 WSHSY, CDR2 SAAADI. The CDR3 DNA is TGCGCCAGCAGCCCTAGACTAGCGGGTTTAACCGGGGAGCTGTTTTTT. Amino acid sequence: CASSPRLAGLTGELFF.

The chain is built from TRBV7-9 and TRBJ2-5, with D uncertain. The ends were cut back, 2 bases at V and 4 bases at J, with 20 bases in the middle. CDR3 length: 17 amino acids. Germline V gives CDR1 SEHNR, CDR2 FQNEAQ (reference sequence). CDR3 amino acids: CASSLPPSGSPPETQYF. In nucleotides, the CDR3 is TGTGCCAGCAGCTTACCTCCCTCCGGCTCACCGCCAGAGACCCAGTACTTC.

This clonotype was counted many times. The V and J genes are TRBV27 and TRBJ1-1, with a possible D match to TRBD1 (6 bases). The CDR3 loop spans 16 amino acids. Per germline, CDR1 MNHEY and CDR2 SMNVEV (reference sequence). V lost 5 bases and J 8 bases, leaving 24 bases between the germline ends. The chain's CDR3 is CASSPYGQTRILEAFF. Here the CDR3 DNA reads TGTGCCAGCAGTCCGTACGGACAGACGAGGATACTAGAAGCTTTCTTT.

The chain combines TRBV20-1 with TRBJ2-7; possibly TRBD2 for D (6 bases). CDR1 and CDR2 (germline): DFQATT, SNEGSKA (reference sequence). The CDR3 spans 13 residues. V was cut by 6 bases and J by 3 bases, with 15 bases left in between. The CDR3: CSAPPRDFYEQYF. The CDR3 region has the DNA TGCAGTGCGCCACCCCGGGACTTCTACGAGCAGTACTTC.

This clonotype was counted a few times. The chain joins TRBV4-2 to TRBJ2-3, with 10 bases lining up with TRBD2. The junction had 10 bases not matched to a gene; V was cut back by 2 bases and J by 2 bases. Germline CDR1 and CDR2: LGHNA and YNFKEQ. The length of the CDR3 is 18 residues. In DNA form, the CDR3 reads TGTGCCAGCAGCCAAACTAGCGGGACCCGAATCCTCACAGATACGCAGTATTTT. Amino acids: CASSQTSGTRILTDTQYF.

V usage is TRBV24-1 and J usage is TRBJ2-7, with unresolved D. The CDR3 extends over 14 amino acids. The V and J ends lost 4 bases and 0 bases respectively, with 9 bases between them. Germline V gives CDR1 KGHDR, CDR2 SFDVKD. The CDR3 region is CATSETGPSYEQYF. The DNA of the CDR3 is TGTGCCACCAGTGAAACCGGGCCCTCCTACGAGCAGTACTTC.